Below, one T cell receptor (beta chain) is given with its context. The antigen is undetermined. This entry is derived from a study of PD-1 blockade in classical Hodgkin lymphoma. Turning to the study itself: Patients got intravenous nivolumab 3 mg/kg every 2 weeks.

The time point was: cycle 4 day 1 (C4D1), after less than 7 weeks of nivolumab. Each and every patient relapsed after autologous stem cell transplantation, and patients got differing brentuximab vedotin exposure. The CDR3 runs 15 residues. Germline V lookup: CDR1 MGHRA, CDR2 YSYEKL. The junction had 9 bases not matched to a gene; V was cut back by 4 bases and J by 5 bases. The data were produced by immunoSEQ multiplex PCR, yet TCRdb's version contains in-frame clones alone and is incomplete. This table has 35,000 to 50,000 clones, nearly 70% appearing once. General study points: Compared with healthy donors, newly diagnosed patients reportedly showed lower baseline TCR diversity.

The J gene is TRBJ1-2, the V gene TRBV4-1; TRBD1 aligns across 8 bases. The TCR comes from a human donor with classical Hodgkin lymphoma. The sequencing used peripheral blood mononuclear cells (PBMCs), collected before the fourth cycle of nivolumab. DNA of the CDR3: TGCGCCAGCAGCCCGGGGCAGGGGGCTCTGTATGGCTACACCTTC. It yields the protein CASSPGQGALYGYTF.